Sequencing of this TCR beta chain was carried out in a study of esophageal squamous cell carcinoma under preoperative chemotherapy (dated by TCRdb to 2017 to 2018). Background on the whole study: Both tumor-infiltrating lymphocytes and peripheral blood T cells had their TCR repertoires profiled in the study. Four or five patients with primary esophageal squamous cell carcinoma made up the cohort. The study assessed how paclitaxel-nedaplatin chemotherapy affected T-cell receptor repertoires in patients with esophageal squamous cell carcinoma. Repertoires from samples obtained before paclitaxel-nedaplatin therapy were compared with repertoires from samples obtained after paclitaxel-nedaplatin therapy. Study-level results and caveats: Immediate and substantial changes in clonotype frequency were induced by paclitaxel-nedaplatin therapy, and contraction rather than amplification was more likely to be observed among abundant clones. Tumor-infiltrating lymphocytes after treatment appeared to come partly from peripheral T cells migrating into the tumor, rather than solely from local clonal changes. The analysis included only a handful of patients with esophageal squamous cell carcinoma, making the cohort small. TCR diversity increased significantly in peripheral T cells after chemotherapy, but not in tumor-infiltrating lymphocytes.

With respect to this clonotype: It lacks a known antigen. Base qualities are not at hand, and no much larger clone is one base apart.

To prepare the library, PCR was applied. Sequencing relied on a HiSeq X Ten. High-throughput sequencing was used to characterize TCR repertoires. TCRdb reprocessing: public reads trimmed at Q25 with fastp, clones called with MiXCR, in-frame beta chains kept. All rows with the same CDR3 protein become a single entry with the most common DNA and genes. A total of roughly 10,000 distinct CDR3 sequences appear in this sample, approximately 50% of them only once. The ten largest clonotypes hold approximately 15% of the sample. V was cut back by 4 bases and J by 10 bases, leaving a gap of 14 bases between them. Based on the germline V gene, the CDR1 and CDR2 sequences are MNHNS and SASEGT. Inclusive of the bounding cysteine and phenylalanine, the CDR3 is 13 residues long. Solely the CDR3 DNA is kept, with 39 bases framed from the first base. The time point label on this specimen signifies: after preoperative PTX-NDP chemotherapy. Before surgery, patients were given paclitaxel-nedaplatin as preoperative chemotherapy.

This receptor was obtained from a human donor with esophageal squamous cell carcinoma. The donor label of this sample is uncertain. The sample was collected from a patient given preoperative chemotherapy. The chain links TRBV6-1 with TRBJ2-1; a tentative D match to TRBD1 spans 6 bases. The CDR3 region: CASSATGSYEQFF. The DNA sequence is given as TGTGCCAGCAGTGCGACAGGATCCTACGAGCAGTTCTTC.